This T cell receptor beta chain was sequenced during a study of blood T cell dynamics during melanoma immunotherapy. Study-level results: Disease-control patients' PBMC repertoires became either more clonal or more diverse at W3. The study could not tell melanoma-specific clones from general immune activation.

On this clone: Its cognate antigen is unknown.

Assay: immunoSEQ multiplex PCR; the TCRdb copy retains only in-frame clones and omits some. The data hold 8,400 or so clones, with approximately 85% observed a single time. Described time point: week 3, after first cycle of checkpoint inhibitor. This CDR3 spans 16 amino acids. CDR1 and CDR2 from the germline V gene are SGHAT and FQNNGV. The clonotype originates from a human donor with melanoma. J is TRBJ2-5 and V is TRBV11-2; the match to TRBD2 covers 13 bases. The better agreement between TRBJ2-7 and the DNA end casts doubt on the J call. The material was blood, obtained from a patient treated with checkpoint blockade. DNA for the CDR3: TGTGCCAGCAGCTTAGTGAGGACTAGCGGGAGTAGCGAGCAGTACTTC. As protein: CASSLVRTSGSSEQYF.